Presented here are 28 T cell receptor beta chains from one specimen sequenced in a study of blood T cells in healthy people across ages. Primers used in a second PCR of roughly 7 to 12 cycles were a sample-barcoded 5' primer and a J-beta primer mix. TCRdb passed the 5' RACE reads through MiXCR, listing each CDR3 protein once. This sample has 1.5 million to 2 million distinct CDR3 sequences; just under 50% occur once, and the top ten carry approximately 2.1%. What was sequenced was blood. The receptors shown here come from a middle-aged woman in good health.

In the case of this clonotype: The germline gene is not matched at one end of the junction; a read error may be the cause. The rearrangement joins TRBV5-1 to TRBJ1-2; a weak D match, TRBD1 (5 bases). Germline loops: CDR1 SGHRS, CDR2 YFSETQ. This CDR3 has 12 amino acids. The CDR3 protein is CASGLGGRGYTF. In DNA form, the CDR3 reads TGCGCCAGCGGCTTGGGGGGACGCGGCTACACCTTC.

The V call is TRBV5-1, the J call TRBJ2-7, with 11 bases fitting TRBD2. Unmatched junction bases numbered 12, after V lost 2 bases and J lost 5 bases. The CDR3 has 17 residues. Germline V lookup: CDR1 SGHRS, CDR2 YFSETQ. The CDR3 DNA sequence: TGCGCCAGCAGCTTAGAACGACTAGCGGGGCGAACTAACGAGCAGTACTTC. It is translated as CASSLERLAGRTNEQYF.

The genes are TRBV2 and TRBJ1-6; no firm D call. The CDR3 sequence is 11 residues long. The V gene's germline CDR1 is SNHLY and CDR2 FYNNEI. Trimming stripped 7 bases from V and 13 bases from J, with 11 bases between. CDR3 in amino acids: CASKSPSPLHF. The CDR3 nucleotides are TGTGCCAGCAAGTCCCCGTCGCCCCTCCACTTT.

This clonotype was counted at least ten times. A read error may produce the germline difference seen at one junction end. V is TRBV5-1 and J is TRBJ1-5, with D uncertain. The germline V gene has CDR1 SGHRS and CDR2 YFSETQ. CDR3 length: 14 residues. CDR3 in DNA: TGTGCCAGCTCACCCGACGGGAGCAATCAGCCCCAGCATTTT. Protein sequence: CASSPDGSNQPQHF.

This clonotype has a handful of counts. The CDR3 loop reads CASSLSPDYEQYF. For the CDR3, the DNA is TGTGCCAGCAGTTTATCCCCGGACTACGAGCAGTACTTC. V usage is TRBV27 and J usage is TRBJ2-7; unclear D gene. Germline assignment: CDR1 MNHEY and CDR2 SMNVEV (reference sequence). Trimming took 0 bases from V and 3 from J, leaving 6 bases between them. There are 13 residues in the CDR3.

The chain has TRBV10-3 and TRBJ2-3; the match to TRBD1 covers 9 bases. Trimming removed 6 bases from V and 5 bases from J; junction bases left unmatched: 9. Germline V gene data show CDR1 as ENHRY and CDR2 as SYGVKD. CDR3 length: 15 amino acids. The chain's CDR3 is CAISRGQGLGDTQYF. The CDR3 DNA is TGTGCCATCAGCCGAGGACAGGGGTTAGGAGATACGCAGTATTTT.

The V and J genes are TRBV5-1 and TRBJ2-1; TRBD1 might be the D (5 bases). Germline V gene lookup returns CDR1 SGHRS and CDR2 YFSETQ. This CDR3 is built from 16 residues. Trimming removed 4 bases from V and 8 bases from J, with 22 bases in between. The CDR3 region has the DNA TGCGCCAGCAGCCCCTGGGGCGTTCCTAATGGTGATGAGCAGTTCTTC. This sequence encodes CASSPWGVPNGDEQFF.

The rearrangement joins TRBV29-1 to TRBJ2-5; the match to TRBD1 covers 8 bases. Germline CDR1 and CDR2: SQVTM and ANQGSEA. There are 13 residues in the CDR3. V trimming: 3 bases; J trimming: 11 bases; junction bases outside the gene matches: 11. Written as DNA, the CDR3 is TGCAGCGTTGACCAGGGGGCTCCCTCTGAGCAGTACTTC. Translated, it gives CSVDQGAPSEQYF.

The rearrangement uses TRBV7-2 and TRBJ2-3; D may be TRBD2 (6 bases). The CDR3 totals 14 residues. Germline assignment: CDR1 SGHTA and CDR2 FQGNSA. The V end was cut by 4 bases, the J end by 5 bases, with 13 bases between. This chain's CDR3 is CASSSPSGVDTQYF. The CDR3 DNA sequence: TGTGCCAGCAGCTCCCCCTCGGGGGTAGATACGCAGTATTTT.

The rearrangement uses TRBV25-1 and TRBJ1-1; 7 bases align to TRBD1. CDR1 is MGHDK and CDR2 is SYGVNS in the germline V gene. The CDR3 has 14 residues. V lost 4 bases to trimming and J lost 3 bases; unmatched junction nucleotides: 5. The CDR3 DNA reads TGTGCCAGCAGTGGGTGGACAGGCCACACTGAAGCTTTCTTT. Amino acids: CASSGWTGHTEAFF.

A few counts support this clonotype. This chain's CDR3 is CASSLAGGSGVQANVLTF. In DNA, the CDR3 is TGTGCCAGCAGCTTAGCCGGCGGAAGTGGGGTTCAGGCCAACGTCCTGACTTTC. The chain has TRBV7-2 and TRBJ2-6; no clear D gene. CDR3 size: 18 residues. Per the germline V gene, CDR1 is SGHTA and CDR2 is FQGNSA. Trimming left V 0 bases short and J 6 bases short, with 18 bases between.

The table lists this clonotype with a few counts. The chain carries TRBV5-1 and TRBJ2-7; D may be TRBD1 or TRBD2 (5 bases each). Per the germline V gene, CDR1 is SGHRS and CDR2 is YFSETQ. With 5 bases removed from V and 2 bases from J, the gap between germline ends came to 11 bases. CDR3 size: 13 residues. The CDR3 sequence is CASSAVGPYEQYF. In DNA form, the CDR3 reads TGCGCCAGCAGTGCCGTGGGACCCTACGAGCAGTACTTC.

This clonotype appeared a few times. The V call is TRBV4-1, the J call TRBJ1-4, with 7 bases lining up with TRBD1. Germline CDR1 reads MGHRA; CDR2 reads YSYEKL. The CDR3 sequence is 19 residues long. V was clipped by 3 bases and J by 1 base; unmatched bases: 14. CDR3 bases: TGCGCCAGCAGCCACAAGACAGGGACCCACGCGATAACTAATGAAAAACTGTTTTTT. It specifies CASSHKTGTHAITNEKLFF.

The rearrangement links TRBV12-3 or TRBV12-4 to TRBJ2-5; 12 nucleotides line up with TRBD2. CDR3 size: 16 residues. Germline trimming cut 6 bases from V and 4 bases from J; bases unmatched to any gene: 9. CDR3 sequence reads: CASSRELAGGSETQYF. Here the CDR3 DNA reads TGTGCCAGCAGCCGTGAACTAGCGGGGGGATCAGAGACCCAGTACTTC.

This clonotype appeared a few times. This chain joins TRBV11-2 and TRBJ1-2; D remains unclear. The germline gives CDR1 SGHAT, CDR2 FQNNGV. The CDR3 covers 15 residues. V shed 5 bases and J shed 4 bases, with 17 bases lying between them. The chain's CDR3 is CASSQHLQPTYGYTF. For the CDR3, the DNA is TGTGCCAGCAGCCAGCACCTACAGCCAACCTATGGCTACACCTTC.

The rearrangement links TRBV5-1 to TRBJ2-7; 10 bases are shared with TRBD1. This CDR3 comprises 13 residues. The ends lost 10 bases at V and 3 bases at J; junction bases unmatched: 7. CDR1 and CDR2 from the germline V gene are SGHRS and YFSETQ. CDR3 in amino acids: CASGTGEVYEQYF. The DNA of the CDR3 is TGCGCCTCCGGGACAGGGGAAGTCTACGAGCAGTACTTC.

The sample holds a few counts of this clonotype. The V call is TRBV12-3 or TRBV12-4, the J call TRBJ1-5; 9 nucleotides line up with TRBD1. The CDR3 spans 15 residues. Trimming removed 6 bases from V and 5 bases from J; junction bases left unmatched: 8. DNA for the CDR3: TGTGCCAGCAGCCCACAGGGGGCGAGGGATCAGCCCCAGCATTTT. It specifies CASSPQGARDQPQHF.

This rearrangement joins TRBV5-1 to TRBJ2-5; 10 nucleotides match TRBD2. The CDR3 is 14 amino acids. Looked up from germline, CDR1 is SGHRS and CDR2 is YFSETQ. The V segment lost 9 bases and the J segment 4 bases; nucleotides outside the gene matches: 9. The CDR3 nucleotides are TGCGCCACCTCACTAGCGGGGTTCCGAGAGACCCAGTACTTC. As protein: CATSLAGFRETQYF. Full variable domain (outside the CDR3, taken from reference TRBV5-1 and TRBJ2-5): KAGVTQTPRYLIKTRGQQVTLSCSPISGHRSVSWYQQTPGQGLQFLFEYFSETQRNKGNFPGRFSGRQFSNSRSEMNVSTLELGDSALYLCATSLAGFRETQYFGPGTRLLVL.

The chain employs TRBV27 and TRBJ2-3, with TRBD2 matching 8 bases. The V gene's germline CDR1 is MNHEY and CDR2 SMNVEV (reference sequence). This CDR3 comprises 15 residues. Trimming removed 2 bases from V and 5 bases from J; junction bases left unmatched: 6. The CDR3 spells CASSLDGGAEDTQYF. CDR3 in DNA: TGTGCCAGCAGTTTAGACGGGGGGGCGGAAGATACGCAGTATTTT.

V gene TRBV18 combines with J gene TRBJ2-1; D is ambiguous. This CDR3 has 16 residues. The ends were cut back, 2 bases at V and 0 bases at J, with 11 bases in the middle. Per germline, CDR1 KGHSH and CDR2 LQKENI. The CDR3 region is CASSPGRRSSYNEQFF. The CDR3 nucleotides read TGTGCCAGCTCACCAGGGCGCAGGAGCTCCTACAATGAGCAGTTCTTC. Filled out from reference TRBV18 and TRBJ2-1, the complete variable domain reads NAGVMQNPRHLVRRRGQEARLRCSPMKGHSHVYWYRQLPEEGLKFMVYLQKENIIDESGMPKERFSAEFPKEGPSILRIQQVVRGDSAAYFCASSPGRRSSYNEQFFGPGTRLTVL.

On this clonotype: At one end, the junction sequence differs from germline, possibly due to a read error. The rearrangement links TRBV6-1 to TRBJ1-2; D might be TRBD1 (5 bases). The V gene's germline CDR1 is MNHNS and CDR2 SASEGT. The CDR3 is 15 residues long. The DNA for the CDR3 is TGTGCCACCGCGGGGCAGCACCAAGCTAACTATGACTACACCTTC. It codes for CATAGQHQANYDYTF.

This clonotype was seen more than once but under ten times. The chain is built from TRBV24-1 and TRBJ2-3; D may be TRBD1 (6 bases). The CDR3 runs 15 residues. Germline CDR1 is KGHDR and CDR2 is SFDVKD. Trimming stripped 5 bases from V and 2 bases from J, with 13 bases between. The CDR3, as DNA: TGTGCCACCAGTGGTTTAGGGGGTTACACAGATACGCAGTATTTT. This encodes CATSGLGGYTDTQYF.

The chain recombines TRBV2 with TRBJ1-2; weak D call: TRBD1 (5 bases). Deletions cut 9 bases from V and 6 bases from J, with 20 bases between. The CDR3 is 14 residues long. CDR1 is SNHLY and CDR2 is FYNNEI in the germline V gene. The CDR3 coding sequence is TGTGCCAGTGAGATCCTTGACAGCGTCGATGGCTACACCTTC. Amino acids: CASEILDSVDGYTF.

This clonotype was detected only a few times. The junction shows a germline mismatch at one end, possibly a read error. The chain employs TRBV7-7 and TRBJ2-1; D call uncertain. Germline V lookup: CDR1 SSHAT, CDR2 FNYEAQ (reference sequence). The CDR3 is made up of 11 amino acids. The CDR3: CASSLDYEQFF. The CDR3 nucleotides read TGTGCTAGCAGCTTAGATTATGAGCAGTTCTTC.

This sequence joins TRBV10-1 and TRBJ2-7, with no clear D. Germline V gene sequence: CDR1 WNHNN, CDR2 SYGVQD (reference sequence). V lost 0 bases and J 5 bases, leaving 8 bases between the germline ends. The CDR3 is 13 residues long. The DNA of the CDR3 is TGCGCCAGCAGTGAGTCAGGGTTTCACGAGCAGTACTTC. Encoded protein: CASSESGFHEQYF.

This clonotype was detected a few times. V is TRBV27 and J is TRBJ2-1; TRBD2 agrees at 8 bases. With V trimmed by 9 bases and J by 4 bases, 11 bases remained unmatched. This CDR3 spans 15 amino acids. Germline-derived CDR1 and CDR2 are MNHEY and SMNVEV (reference sequence). The CDR3 loop reads CASRATKRGYNEQFF. For the CDR3, the DNA is TGTGCCAGTAGAGCCACCAAGCGGGGGTACAATGAGCAGTTCTTC.

V and J are TRBV25-1 and TRBJ2-1, with 7 positions matching TRBD1. The CDR3 length is 13 residues. The V and J ends lost 8 bases and 9 bases, in that order; junction bases with no gene match: 10. Germline CDR1 and CDR2: MGHDK and SYGVNS. CDR3 loop: CASSGTEGGEQFF. The CDR3 DNA is TGTGCCAGCTCGGGGACAGAAGGGGGTGAGCAGTTCTTC.

This chain connects TRBV29-1 to TRBJ2-7; 7 bases line up with TRBD1. The V and J ends lost 1 base and 4 bases, in that order; junction bases with no gene match: 7. The CDR3 extends over 14 amino acids. Germline CDR1 SQVTM, CDR2 ANQGSEA. The CDR3 DNA sequence: TGCAGCGTTGAAGTCCCAGGGACAGCTTACGAGCAGTACTTC. Amino acids: CSVEVPGTAYEQYF.